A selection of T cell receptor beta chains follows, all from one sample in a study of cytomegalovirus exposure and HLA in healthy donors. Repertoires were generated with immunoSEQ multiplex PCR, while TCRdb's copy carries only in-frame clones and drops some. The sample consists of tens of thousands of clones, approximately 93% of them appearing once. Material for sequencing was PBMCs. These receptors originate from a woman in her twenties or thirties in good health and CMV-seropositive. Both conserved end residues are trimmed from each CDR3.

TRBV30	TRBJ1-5	AWSGGVNQPQH
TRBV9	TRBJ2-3	ASSDGAVPGERY
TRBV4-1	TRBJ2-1	ASSREGPYNEQF
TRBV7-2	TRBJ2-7	ASSRTSGIHEQY
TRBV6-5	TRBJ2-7	ASSYSGLSEQY
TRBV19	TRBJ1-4	ASSSLGQGANEKLF
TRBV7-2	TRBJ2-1	ASSLGGDVYSYNEQF
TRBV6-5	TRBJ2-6	ASSDRATGANVLT
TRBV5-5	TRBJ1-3	ASSLFDSASGNTIY
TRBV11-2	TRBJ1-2	ASSLSGRSGYT
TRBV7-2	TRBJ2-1	ASSYSSGIEQF
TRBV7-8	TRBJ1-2	ASSLPLGQGIKGYT
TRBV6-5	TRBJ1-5	ASSSDRTNQPQH
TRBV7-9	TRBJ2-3	ASSPTLGATQY
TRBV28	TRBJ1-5	ASTLGGGGQIQPQH
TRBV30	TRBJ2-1	AWSVVVGLAGRNEQF
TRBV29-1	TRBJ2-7	SVVQGTNSYEQY
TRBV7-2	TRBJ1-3	ASSLVRAPGNTIY
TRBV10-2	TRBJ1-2	ASSHRLEARGYT
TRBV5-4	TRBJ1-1	ASSRGQERTEAF
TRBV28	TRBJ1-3	ASSLWGRFSGNTIY
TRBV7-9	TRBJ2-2	ASMTGVGGELF
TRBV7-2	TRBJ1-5	ASSLEGGRSQPQH
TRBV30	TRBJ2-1	AWGWGLASRGEQF
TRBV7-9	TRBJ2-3	ASSPGIKAGGDTQY
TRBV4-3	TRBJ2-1	ASSPKPWAGEQF
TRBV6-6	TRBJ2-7	ASRRTSGTEQY
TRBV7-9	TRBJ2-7	ASSVEGDTYEQY
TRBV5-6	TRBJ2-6	ASSRRTDSGANVLT